One TCR beta chain is described in this entry. Its cognate antigen is unknown. This entry is derived from a study of cytomegalovirus exposure and HLA in healthy donors. These donors were members of the approximately 110-subject validation cohort, a group separate from the approximately 670-subject first cohort. Sequenced by immunoSEQ multiplex PCR; TCRdb stores in-frame clones only, minus some. Here the sample spans about 240,000 clones, about 86% being singletons. The study, taken as a whole, reports: The study designated about 160 TCR beta chains cytomegalovirus-associated. There were some public TCRs occurring in many donors, but most TCR sequences were rare.

CDR3 length: 14 residues. J was trimmed by 3 bases and V by 6 bases; bases with no gene match: 8. Germline CDR1 SEHNR, CDR2 FQNEAQ (reference sequence). Sequenced: PBMCs. The chain combines TRBV7-9 with TRBJ2-7; 7 positions match TRBD1. The clonotype originates from a man aged 18 to 30 in good health and CMV-seronegative. CDR3 sequence: CASSLQGLFYEQYF. The CDR3, as DNA: TGTGCCAGCAGTTTACAGGGGCTCTTCTACGAGCAGTACTTC. Based on the CDR3 plus reference TRBV7-9 and TRBJ2-7, the full variable domain is DTGVSQNPRHKITKRGQNVTFRCDPISEHNRLYWYRQTLGQGPEFLTYFQNEAQLEKSRLLSDRFSAERPKGSFSTLEIQRTEQGDSAMYLCASSLQGLFYEQYFGPGTRLTVT.